The rows below give T cell receptor beta chains drawn from one sample of a study of T cell responses to AZD1222 COVID-19 vaccine. The method was immunoSEQ multiplex PCR; TCRdb's version includes in-frame clones alone and lacks a portion of them. This sample has about 49,000 clones, with approximately 80% found just once. The material was peripheral blood, obtained on day 0 of MenACWY control vaccination. These receptors came from an adult in good health. CDR3s include the opening cysteine and the closing phenylalanine or tryptophan. The order of the fields is J gene, clone size, V gene, D gene, CDR3 protein, CDR3 DNA. D genes are given only for firm matches. A clone size is listed for some rows: how often the clone was seen (once, few, many), or a class if it is expanded.

J gene: TRBJ1-1
clone size: .
V gene: TRBV4-1
D gene: .
CDR3 protein: CASSLPGAPSEAFF
CDR3 DNA: TGCGCCAGCAGCCTGCCAGGGGCCCCCTCTGAAGCTTTCTTT

J gene: TRBJ2-3
clone size: .
V gene: TRBV19
D gene: TRBD2
CDR3 protein: CASTSWGGEIGADTQYF
CDR3 DNA: TGTGCCAGTACCTCGTGGGGAGGGGAGATTGGTGCAGATACGCAGTATTTT

J gene: TRBJ2-5
clone size: .
V gene: TRBV24-1
D gene: .
CDR3 protein: CATSEPRGGNQETQYF
CDR3 DNA: TGTGCCACCAGTGAACCCAGGGGGGGGAACCAAGAGACCCAGTACTTC

J gene: TRBJ2-6
clone size: .
V gene: TRBV27
D gene: .
CDR3 protein: CASSLGSGANVLTF
CDR3 DNA: TGTGCCAGCAGTTTAGGCTCTGGGGCCAACGTCCTGACTTTC

J gene: TRBJ2-2
clone size: .
V gene: TRBV3-1/TRBV3-2
D gene: .
CDR3 protein: CASSPRGRAGELFF
CDR3 DNA: TGTGCCAGCAGCCCCAGGGGTAGAGCTGGCGAGCTGTTTTTT

J gene: TRBJ1-1
clone size: .
V gene: TRBV6-1
D gene: .
CDR3 protein: CASSEAAGDTEAFF
CDR3 DNA: TGTGCCAGCAGTGAAGCCGCAGGGGACACTGAAGCTTTCTTT

J gene: TRBJ2-3
clone size: .
V gene: TRBV30
D gene: .
CDR3 protein: CAWSTVTRTDTQYF
CDR3 DNA: TGTGCCTGGAGTACAGTCACCCGCACAGATACGCAGTATTTT

J gene: TRBJ1-1
clone size: once
V gene: TRBV7-2
D gene: .
CDR3 protein: CASSLRQANTEAFF
CDR3 DNA: TGTGCCAGCAGCTTAAGACAGGCGAACACTGAAGCTTTCTTT

J gene: TRBJ2-5
clone size: .
V gene: TRBV7-2
D gene: TRBD2
CDR3 protein: CASSPSGTSGRSETQYF
CDR3 DNA: TGTGCCAGCAGCCCCTCCGGGACTAGCGGGAGATCGGAGACCCAGTACTTC

J gene: TRBJ2-6
clone size: .
V gene: TRBV15
D gene: .
CDR3 protein: CATSSPSWGSGANVLTF
CDR3 DNA: TGTGCCACCAGCAGCCCCTCCTGGGGATCTGGGGCCAACGTCCTGACTTTC

J gene: TRBJ1-1
clone size: .
V gene: TRBV12-3/TRBV12-4
D gene: .
CDR3 protein: CASSFQGNTEAFF
CDR3 DNA: TGTGCCAGCAGTTTCCAGGGCAACACTGAAGCTTTCTTT

J gene: TRBJ2-7
clone size: .
V gene: TRBV18
D gene: TRBD1
CDR3 protein: CASSPGTGSADEQYF
CDR3 DNA: TGTGCCAGCTCACCGGGGACAGGGTCGGCGGACGAGCAGTACTTC

J gene: TRBJ2-2
clone size: .
V gene: TRBV5-1
D gene: .
CDR3 protein: CASSLGAGELFF
CDR3 DNA: TGCGCCAGCAGCTTGGGTGCCGGGGAGCTGTTTTTT

J gene: TRBJ2-3
clone size: .
V gene: TRBV11-2
D gene: .
CDR3 protein: CASSFLTLGTDTQYF
CDR3 DNA: TGTGCCAGCAGCTTTTTGACCCTGGGCACAGATACGCAGTATTTT

J gene: TRBJ1-2
clone size: .
V gene: TRBV12-3/TRBV12-4
D gene: TRBD1
CDR3 protein: CASTPDRVGYTF
CDR3 DNA: TGTGCCAGCACCCCGGACAGGGTTGGCTACACCTTC

J gene: TRBJ1-5
clone size: .
V gene: TRBV30
D gene: .
CDR3 protein: CAWDRGTSNQPQHF
CDR3 DNA: TGTGCCTGGGATCGGGGGACCAGCAATCAGCCCCAGCATTTT

J gene: TRBJ1-2
clone size: .
V gene: TRBV9
D gene: .
CDR3 protein: CASSVEETFGYGYTF
CDR3 DNA: TGTGCCAGCAGCGTAGAGGAGACCTTCGGGTATGGCTACACCTTC

J gene: TRBJ2-1
clone size: medium-sized
V gene: TRBV19
D gene: TRBD2
CDR3 protein: CASTTSTGTSGREQFF
CDR3 DNA: TGTGCCAGTACCACATCAACCGGGACTAGCGGCCGGGAGCAGTTCTTC

J gene: TRBJ2-7
clone size: .
V gene: TRBV6-5
D gene: .
CDR3 protein: CASSSNAREQYF
CDR3 DNA: TGTGCCAGCAGTTCCAATGCAAGAGAGCAGTACTTC

J gene: TRBJ1-2
clone size: .
V gene: TRBV2
D gene: .
CDR3 protein: CASRAVSNYGYTF
CDR3 DNA: TGTGCCAGCCGGGCAGTCTCTAACTATGGCTACACCTTC

J gene: TRBJ1-5
clone size: few
V gene: TRBV6-5
D gene: TRBD1
CDR3 protein: CASSPGTGAWQPQHF
CDR3 DNA: TGTGCCAGCAGCCCCGGGACAGGGGCTTGGCAGCCCCAGCATTTT

J gene: TRBJ2-5
clone size: .
V gene: TRBV3-1/TRBV3-2
D gene: .
CDR3 protein: CASSQEGEETQYF
CDR3 DNA: TGTGCCAGCAGCCAAGAAGGGGAGGAGACCCAGTACTTC

J gene: TRBJ1-1
clone size: .
V gene: TRBV29-1
D gene: .
CDR3 protein: CSHTAGTNTEAFF
CDR3 DNA: TGCAGCCACACGGCAGGGACGAACACTGAAGCTTTCTTT

J gene: TRBJ1-2
clone size: .
V gene: TRBV6-5
D gene: .
CDR3 protein: CASAAWVDYGYTF
CDR3 DNA: TGTGCCAGCGCGGCCTGGGTAGACTATGGCTACACCTTC

J gene: TRBJ2-1
clone size: .
V gene: TRBV10-3
D gene: TRBD1
CDR3 protein: CATGTGYNEQFF
CDR3 DNA: TGTGCCACCGGGACAGGCTACAATGAGCAGTTCTTC

J gene: TRBJ1-4
clone size: .
V gene: TRBV4-1
D gene: .
CDR3 protein: CASSHPPGAREKLFF
CDR3 DNA: TGCGCCAGCAGCCACCCGCCGGGGGCGAGGGAAAAACTGTTTTTT

J gene: TRBJ2-7
clone size: .
V gene: TRBV18
D gene: .
CDR3 protein: CASSLDRFSYEQYF
CDR3 DNA: TGTGCCAGCTCACTAGACAGGTTCTCCTACGAGCAGTACTTC

J gene: TRBJ1-4
clone size: .
V gene: TRBV11-2
D gene: TRBD1
CDR3 protein: CASSPQTGGGEKLFF
CDR3 DNA: TGTGCCAGCAGCCCCCAGACAGGGGGCGGTGAAAAACTGTTTTTT

J gene: TRBJ2-3
clone size: .
V gene: TRBV7-9
D gene: .
CDR3 protein: CASSPGPSIAQYF
CDR3 DNA: TGTGCCAGCAGCCCAGGACCGTCGATTGCGCAGTATTTT

J gene: TRBJ2-7
clone size: .
V gene: TRBV7-2
D gene: TRBD1
CDR3 protein: CASSVSGTGLYEQYF
CDR3 DNA: TGTGCCAGCAGCGTTTCCGGGACAGGACTCTACGAGCAGTACTTC

J gene: TRBJ1-5
clone size: .
V gene: TRBV7-8
D gene: .
CDR3 protein: CASSQSTTNQPQHF
CDR3 DNA: TGTGCCAGCAGCCAATCGACGACCAATCAGCCCCAGCATTTT

J gene: TRBJ1-1
clone size: .
V gene: TRBV5-1
D gene: .
CDR3 protein: CASSFSIRAMGTEAFF
CDR3 DNA: TGCGCCAGCAGCTTTAGTATCCGGGCCATGGGCACTGAAGCTTTCTTT